Listed here are 9 T cell receptor beta chains from one sample, sequenced in a study of CD8+ T cells in alopecia areata. Treatment meaning: oral pan-JAK inhibitor, 5-10 mg twice daily. RNA extraction and reverse transcription yielded cDNA as sequencing template. TCRdb keeps only in-frame clones here, not all; method: immunoSEQ multiplex PCR. The sample carries fewer than 250,000 clones, 64% recorded once. The specimen was CD4+ T cells sorted from blood, collected at week 4, from a patient treated with tofacitinib. The receptors shown here come from a human donor with alopecia areata.

The CDR3 loop is CASSTSGVSTDTQYF. In nucleotides, the CDR3 is TGTGCCAGCAGCACGTCGGGGGTAAGCACAGATACGCAGTATTTT. This chain joins TRBV4-2 and TRBJ2-3; D is possibly TRBD2 (6 bases). The germline V and J ends were trimmed by 5 bases and 0 bases, with 12 bases remaining between them. This CDR3 is built from 15 residues. Germline loops: CDR1 LGHNA, CDR2 YNFKEQ.

The J gene is TRBJ2-7, the V gene TRBV7-2, with D tentatively TRBD1 (6 bases). CDR3 length: 15 residues. Trimming pared 0 bases from V and 0 bases from J, leaving 9 bases between. In germline, CDR1 is SGHTA, CDR2 FQGNSA. CDR3 sequence (DNA): TGTGCCAGCAGCTTAGCGGGGACAAACTCCTACGAGCAGTACTTC. Translated: CASSLAGTNSYEQYF.

The V gene is TRBV11-2, the J gene TRBJ1-1, with TRBD1 matching over 7 bases. The CDR3 totals 12 residues. V shed 4 bases, J shed 14 bases, and the junction held 10 bases outside the gene matches. Germline assignment: CDR1 SGHAT and CDR2 FQNNGV. In nucleotides, the CDR3 is TGTGCCAGCAGCTCAACGACAGGGTGGTCGTTCTTT. Translation gives CASSSTTGWSFF.

The CDR3 DNA reads TGTGCCAGCAGTGGCGTGGGGGGTAGGTCACCCCTCCACTTT. This gives the protein CASSGVGGRSPLHF. J is TRBJ1-6 and V is TRBV25-1; TRBD1 might be the D (5 bases). The CDR3 loop spans 14 amino acids. The V gene lost 4 bases and the J gene lost 10 bases, with 14 bases spanning the gap. Germline V lookup: CDR1 MGHDK, CDR2 SYGVNS. The whole variable domain, remainder taken from reference TRBV25-1 and TRBJ1-6, is EADIYQTPRYLVIGTGKKITLECSQTMGHDKMYWYQQDPGMELHLIHYSYGVNSTEKGDLSSESTVSRIRTEHFPLTLESARPSHTSQYLCASSGVGGRSPLHFGNGTRLTVT.

With regard to this clone: The sample contains more than one DNA sequence encoding this CDR3. The gene calls are TRBV29-1 and TRBJ1-1; no firm D call. This CDR3 has 11 residues. In germline, CDR1 is SQVTM, CDR2 ANQGSEA. Trimming removed 7 bases at V and 1 base at J, with 7 bases between. The CDR3 loop is CSGGGNTEAFF. DNA for the CDR3: TGCAGCGGTGGTGGGAACACTGAAGCTTTCTTT.

This chain links TRBV7-9 with TRBJ2-5, with 9 nucleotides matching TRBD1. Germline loops: CDR1 SEHNR, CDR2 FQNEAQ (reference sequence). The V gene end was trimmed by 4 bases and the J gene end by 5 bases; junction bases not matched to a gene: 5. The CDR3 extends over 14 amino acids. As DNA, the CDR3 is TGTGCCAGCAGCTACGCCGGGACAGGGGAGACCCAGTACTTC. This gives the protein CASSYAGTGETQYF.

For this clone: Other nucleotide sequences from this sample produce the same CDR3. The chain links TRBV7-9 to TRBJ1-4; D gene ambiguous. Deletions cut 0 bases from V and 3 bases from J, with 8 bases between. Germline V lookup: CDR1 SEHNR, CDR2 FQNEAQ (reference sequence). The CDR3 sequence is 15 residues long. CDR3 amino acids: CASSLAKGSNEKLFF. CDR3 sequence (DNA): TGTGCCAGCAGCTTAGCGAAGGGCTCTAATGAAAAACTGTTTTTT.

This clone was seen a few times. This rearrangement joins TRBV4-3 to TRBJ2-7; 10 bases are shared with TRBD1. Germline assignment: CDR1 LGHNA and CDR2 YSLEER. V lost 5 bases, J lost 0 bases, and 4 bases stayed unmatched. CDR3 length: 15 residues. The CDR3 loop reads CASSTRTGGSYEQYF. Here the CDR3 DNA reads TGCGCCAGCAGCACGCGGACAGGGGGCTCCTACGAGCAGTACTTC.

The V and J genes are TRBV14 and TRBJ2-1; 8 nucleotides align to TRBD1. V was pared by 4 bases and J by 5 bases, with 10 bases of the junction left unmatched. Germline V gives CDR1 SGHDN, CDR2 FVKESK. This CDR3 has 16 amino acids. The CDR3 here is CASSPGGRGLHNEQFF. The CDR3 bases are TGTGCCAGCAGCCCCGGGGGCAGGGGGCTCCACAATGAGCAGTTCTTC.